One and the same sample provided the 5 T cell receptor beta chains below, sequenced in a study of T-cell memory formation after mild COVID-19. TCRdb reprocessed the 5' RACE reads with MiXCR, giving one entry per CDR3 protein. The sample consists of approximately 560,000 distinct CDR3 sequences, 17% of them appearing once. The sample consisted of PBMCs or a T cell subset sorted from them (not recorded which). All receptors derive from an adult woman who had mild COVID-19 (a few samples of this study predate the infection). Cell type and time point are not known.

CDR3 loop: CASSLRKYGYTF. The CDR3 DNA follows: TGTGCCAGCAGTTTGCGCAAGTATGGCTACACCTTC. The chain carries TRBV28 and TRBJ1-2; D remains ambiguous. V was clipped by 3 bases and J by 5 bases, with 7 bases between them. This CDR3 comprises 12 residues. The germline CDR1 and CDR2 sequences are MDHEN and SYDVKM.

This clonotype was observed a handful of times. This chain joins TRBV5-1 and TRBJ2-1, with D possibly TRBD2 on 6 matching bases. Germline CDR1 is SGHRS and CDR2 is YFSETQ. Trimming removed 1 base at V and 0 bases at J, with 8 bases between. The CDR3 length is 15 residues. The CDR3 sequence: CASSLRRDSYNEQFF. Written as DNA, the CDR3 is TGCGCCAGCAGCTTGCGGCGGGACTCCTACAATGAGCAGTTCTTC.

This clonotype was counted between two and nine times. The chain uses TRBV14 and TRBJ1-4; D unclear. This CDR3 comprises 12 residues. Trimming pared 1 base from V and 8 bases from J, leaving 5 bases between. Germline V gene data show CDR1 as SGHDN and CDR2 as FVKESK. This CDR3 reads CASSQGREKLFF. For the CDR3, the DNA is TGTGCCAGCAGCCAAGGCAGGGAAAAACTGTTTTTT.

This clonotype has just a few counts. The chain uses TRBV6-5 and TRBJ2-5; the D call may be TRBD1 or TRBD2 (5 bases each). Germline V gives CDR1 MNHEY, CDR2 SVGAGI. V lost 8 bases and J lost 2, with 21 bases in between. CDR3 size: 16 residues. The chain's CDR3 is CASAPDGGFRQETQYF. The CDR3 bases are TGTGCCAGCGCCCCGGATGGGGGATTCCGACAAGAGACCCAGTACTTC.

The gene calls are TRBV12-3 or TRBV12-4 and TRBJ2-3; 9 bases line up with TRBD2. The CDR3 is made up of 18 amino acids. Trimming at V came to 4 bases and at J to 2 bases, leaving 13 bases not matched to a gene. Here the CDR3 reads CASSSAGWASGDTDTQYF. CDR3 DNA: TGTGCCAGCAGTTCCGCGGGGTGGGCTAGCGGGGACACAGATACGCAGTATTTT.